This T cell receptor beta chain appears in the sequencing data of a study of shared clonotypes between healthy human individuals. When replicate PCRs were run on sorted subsets, they used approximately 210 ng DNA, about 30,000 T cell genomes. Libraries were prepared by immunoSEQ multiplex PCR; TCRdb keeps only in-frame clonotypes and omits some of them. The sample holds hundreds of thousands of clones, 73% seen once. V shed 6 bases, J shed 5 bases, and the junction held 6 bases outside the gene matches. Looked up from germline, CDR1 is SNHLY and CDR2 is FYNNEI. The CDR3 is 15 residues long. Study-wide points: Relative to their counterparts shared across all four donors, non-shared clonotypes exhibited diminished generation probabilities. What naive subsets generally showed was a larger estimated richness than memory subsets showed.

On this clone: Its antigen is undetermined.

The chain carries TRBV2 and TRBJ2-7; 14 bases line up with TRBD2. The sequenced sample was memory CD4+ T cells sorted from blood. The sample's subset: CD45RA-negative fraction. The origin of this receptor is a woman in her 30s in good health. CDR3 loop: CASRTGTSGSDEQYF. CDR3 bases: TGTGCCAGCAGAACGGGGACTAGCGGGAGTGACGAGCAGTACTTC.